This TCR beta chain was sequenced in a study of persistence of HIV-infected CD4 T cells. The wider study: CD4+ T cells responding to CMV or HIV-1 Gag were isolated. Up to 180 mL blood was drawn at multiple time points; a couple of donors had single-time leukapheresis.

On this clone itself: Its antigen remains unidentified.

Sequencing used immunoSEQ version 4 in survey mode. Clones were read by immunoSEQ multiplex PCR, and TCRdb kept only the in-frame ones, dropping some. In the table there are 25,000 to 30,000 clones, 82% of which are singletons. Lysates of CMV-infected fibroblasts at around 10 ug/mL stimulated these cells. CD40L-negative CD69-negative CD45RO-high memory CD4+ T cells were sorted as populations depleted of antigen-responding cells. For at least 4 years, plasma HIV-1 RNA was undetectable (<50 copies/mL). This CDR3 spans 14 amino acids. Germline CDR1 is MNHEY and CDR2 is SVGAGI. Trimming removed 4 bases from V and 8 bases from J, with 14 bases in between.

This sample comprised CD4+ T cells sorted from PBMCs after roughly 20-hour stimulation, obtained from a patient who received antiretroviral therapy. The chain is built from TRBV6-5 and TRBJ1-4; possible D gene TRBD1, 5 bases. This TCR derives from an adult man with HIV who was CMV-seropositive. The CDR3 region is CASSFGREREKLFF. The DNA of the CDR3 is TGTGCCAGCAGTTTCGGCAGGGAACGCGAAAAACTGTTTTTT.